This T cell receptor beta chain was sequenced during a study of blood T cell repertoires in COVID-19. Study background: Sample material is recorded as cDNA or gDNA derived from T cells, B-cell-depleted T cells, or PBMCs.

This clone has a single count. Methods used by the authors: It was from reference gene primer amplification that nucleated cell counts were estimated. TCRdb keeps only in-frame clones here, not all; method: immunoSEQ multiplex PCR. That table supplies the V and J calls and clone size; D and trimming were determined from the DNA. The repertoire holds 140,000 to 150,000 clones, approximately 85% seen once, with nearly 3.5% in the top ten. Participants reported their clinical history, and cohort assignment relied on those reports. Sequencing used PBMCs or T cells enriched from blood (not recorded which). The source of this sequence is a woman between 50 and 59 years old with acute COVID-19.

Here the CDR3 DNA reads TGTGCCAGCAGCCCGGGACAGGGCGACAATTCACCCCTCCACTTT. Translated, it gives CASSPGQGDNSPLHF. The chain recombines TRBV7-9 with TRBJ1-6, with TRBD1 identical over 9 bases. The V and J ends lost 5 bases and 7 bases, in that order; junction bases with no gene match: 6. This CDR3 comprises 15 residues. Germline V gene lookup returns CDR1 SEHNR and CDR2 FQNEAQ (reference sequence).